A single sample is the source of the 28 T cell receptor beta chains below, sequenced in a study of Graves' ophthalmopathy and Graves' hyperthyroidism. Amplification of the TCR beta CDR3 regions used RNA transcripts (as template). The first round was an RT-PCR with HTBI primers, and the second round was a multiplex PCR. MiXCR, applied by TCRdb to the multiplex PCR reads, yields one record per CDR3 protein. The sample shows about 660,000 distinct CDR3 sequences, about two fifths of them seen only once. What was sequenced was peripheral blood. The receptors stem from an adult man with Graves' ophthalmopathy.

The V and J genes are TRBV10-3 and TRBJ2-6, with D perhaps TRBD1 (5 bases). V lost 9 bases and J 6 bases, leaving 6 bases between the germline ends. CDR3 length: 11 amino acids. The V gene's germline CDR1 is ENHRY and CDR2 SYGVKD. The CDR3 is CAIGQANVLTF. CDR3 DNA: TGTGCCATTGGACAGGCCAACGTCCTGACTTTC.

This clonotype was counted many times. The chain couples TRBV29-1 to TRBJ2-2, with D hard to call. CDR1 and CDR2 (germline): SQVTM, ANQGSEA. The CDR3 is 16 amino acids. The V end was cut by 5 bases, the J end by 3 bases, with 19 bases between. In DNA, the CDR3 is TGCAGCGTTTTTGACGCGTCCAAGCCCGACACCGGGGAGCTGTTTTTT. Its translation is CSVFDASKPDTGELFF.

The V call is TRBV2, the J call TRBJ2-5, with D perhaps matching TRBD1 (7 bases). The germline V and J ends were trimmed by 5 bases and 1 base, with 17 bases remaining between them. The germline gives CDR1 SNHLY, CDR2 FYNNEI. This CDR3 region has 16 residues. The CDR3 DNA reads as TGTGCCAGCAGTACCTCATACAGGGGAGGCCAAGAGACCCAGTACTTC. This sequence encodes CASSTSYRGGQETQYF.

This clonotype was counted many times. In DNA form, the CDR3 reads TGTGCTAGTGGTTTGGTAGTAGGGAGCGGGGACACTGAAGCTTTCTTT. Protein: CASGLVVGSGDTEAFF. The chain joins TRBV12-5 to TRBJ1-1; D gene ambiguous. Trimming cost V 0 bases and J 3 bases, with 14 bases left between them. Germline values: CDR1 LGHNT, CDR2 FRNRAP. The CDR3 has 16 amino acids.

In this sample, this clonotype turned up many times. CDR3 region: CASSDGTGGSYEQYF. CDR3 in DNA: TGTGCCAGCAGCGACGGGACAGGCGGATCGTACGAGCAGTACTTC. The chain joins TRBV9 to TRBJ2-7; 8 bases are a match to TRBD1. V was pared by 3 bases and J by 4 bases, with 9 bases of the junction left unmatched. The germline gives CDR1 SGDLS, CDR2 YYNGEE. The CDR3 is 15 amino acids.

The chain links TRBV11-2 to TRBJ2-5; the D gene is possibly TRBD2 (6 bases). The CDR3 sequence is 13 residues long. CDR1 and CDR2 from the germline V gene are SGHAT and FQNNGV. Between the trimmed V and J ends, which lost 8 bases and 5 bases, there was a span of 15 bases. CDR3 sequence reads: CASAREASETQYF. The DNA for the CDR3 is TGTGCCAGCGCCAGGGAGGCGTCGGAGACCCAGTACTTC.

As concerns this clonotype: The CDR3 ends on some other residue instead of the conserved phenylalanine or tryptophan, so this is likely a read error. No DNA is shown, since the ends of the CDR3 on it are uncertain; the CDR3 is the one TCRdb lists. The chain is built from TRBV15 and TRBJ1-6. The CDR3 spans 8 residues, counting both ends. Germline-derived CDR1 and CDR2 are LNHNV and YYDKDF (reference sequence). The CDR3 reads CATSRETT.

On this clonotype itself: Germline and junction disagree at one end, which may indicate a read error. The CDR3 DNA is TGTGCCAGCAGCTTAGTAGGGAGGGGGCGCGATCAGTCCCAGCATTTT. The encoded protein is CASSLVGRGRDQSQHF. The chain uses TRBV7-8 and TRBJ1-5, with 7 positions matching TRBD1. Germline-derived CDR1 and CDR2 are SGHVS and FQNEAQ. This CDR3 contains 16 residues.

Many counts were recorded for this clonotype. J is TRBJ1-1 and V is TRBV12-3 or TRBV12-4; D is uncertain. The V end lost 10 bases, the J end lost 1 base, and 4 bases lay between the germline ends. The CDR3 is 10 amino acids. In DNA form, the CDR3 reads TGTGCCACCTCGAACACTGAAGCTTTCTTT. Its translation: CATSNTEAFF.

This chain links TRBV19 with TRBJ1-5; D perhaps matches TRBD1 (6 bases). The CDR3 length is 14 residues. CDR1 and CDR2 from the germline V gene are LNHDA and SQIVND (reference sequence). Trimming cost V 11 bases and J 1 base, with 15 bases left between them. CDR3 nucleotide sequence: TGTGCCTGGAATTATGGACAGAGCAATCAGCCCCAGCATTTT. As protein: CAWNYGQSNQPQHF. Full variable domain (missing parts from reference TRBV19 and TRBJ1-5): DGGITQSPKYLFRKEGQNVTLSCEQNLNHDAMYWYRQDPGQGLRLIYYSQIVNDFQKGDIAEGYSVSREKKESFPLTVTSAQKNPTAFYLCAWNYGQSNQPQHFGDGTRLSIL.

In this sample, this clonotype turned up many times. This sequence joins TRBV19 and TRBJ2-2; 7 bases fit TRBD1. Germline V gene sequence: CDR1 LNHDA, CDR2 SQIVND (reference sequence). The CDR3 sequence is 14 residues long. The junction had 3 bases not matched to a gene; V was cut back by 4 bases and J by 4 bases. The CDR3 bases are TGTGCCAGTAGTAGTACAGGGGCCACCGGGGAGCTGTTTTTT. Translated, it gives CASSSTGATGELFF. Filled out from reference TRBV19 and TRBJ2-2, the complete variable domain reads DGGITQSPKYLFRKEGQNVTLSCEQNLNHDAMYWYRQDPGQGLRLIYYSQIVNDFQKGDIAEGYSVSREKKESFPLTVTSAQKNPTAFYLCASSSTGATGELFFGEGSRLTVL.

The chain combines TRBV29-1 with TRBJ1-1; 9 bases fit TRBD1. The CDR3 runs to 13 residues. Unmatched junction bases numbered 4, after V lost 8 bases and J lost 0 bases. Germline loops: CDR1 SQVTM, CDR2 ANQGSEA. The CDR3 DNA follows: TGCAGCCAAGACAGGGGGGTGAACACTGAAGCTTTCTTT. Translated: CSQDRGVNTEAFF.

This clonotype was found many times. The rearrangement links TRBV20-1 to TRBJ2-5, with D possibly being TRBD1 (6 bases). V dropped 3 bases and J dropped 4 bases, with 9 bases sitting between them. The CDR3 has 12 amino acids. Germline lookup yields CDR1 DFQATT and CDR2 SNEGSKA (reference sequence). The chain's CDR3 is CSASHRAETQYF. CDR3 DNA: TGCAGTGCTAGTCACAGGGCAGAGACCCAGTACTTC.

This clonotype was observed a single time. The rearrangement uses TRBV7-3 and TRBJ2-7, with 8 bases aligning to TRBD1. Trimming removed 2 bases from V and 0 bases from J; junction bases left unmatched: 3. Germline V gene data show CDR1 as SGHTA and CDR2 as FQGTGA. The CDR3 sequence is 15 residues long. CDR3 protein: CASSLRTGHSYEQYF. DNA of the CDR3: TGTGCCAGCAGCTTACGGACAGGGCACTCCTACGAGCAGTACTTC.

The chain combines TRBV10-3 with TRBJ1-1; 7 nucleotides agree with TRBD1. With V trimmed by 6 bases and J by 1 base, 5 bases remained unmatched. Germline CDR1 ENHRY, CDR2 SYGVKD. The CDR3 is 14 residues long. Here the CDR3 reads CAISGTVPNTEAFF. CDR3 DNA: TGTGCCATCAGCGGGACAGTACCGAACACTGAAGCTTTCTTT.

This clonotype has a single count. The chain couples TRBV29-1 to TRBJ2-5, with 8 bases aligning to TRBD1. Judging by the DNA end, TRBJ2-1 fits better; the J call may be wrong. The CDR3 runs 11 residues. Germline-derived CDR1 and CDR2 are SQVTM and ANQGSEA. The DNA for the CDR3 is TGCAGCGGGACAGGGATCAATGAGCAGTTCTTC. Its translation is CSGTGINEQFF.

The sample holds many counts of this clonotype. J is TRBJ2-5 and V is TRBV6-5, with 8 bases identical to TRBD2. Germline V lookup: CDR1 MNHEY, CDR2 SVGAGI. The J segment lost 10 bases and the V segment lost 5 bases, leaving 15 bases of the junction unmatched. The CDR3 has 15 residues. The CDR3 DNA follows: TGTGCCAGCAGTCCCCTTACTAGCGGAAGGGGGGACCAGTACTTC. It specifies CASSPLTSGRGDQYF.

The chain links TRBV2 to TRBJ1-1; 8 positions match TRBD1. This CDR3 is 17 amino acids long. The J segment lost 6 bases and the V segment lost 6 bases, leaving 18 bases of the junction unmatched. The germline V gene has CDR1 SNHLY and CDR2 FYNNEI. The CDR3 sequence is CASSPHPRQGRFAEAFF. CDR3 coding DNA: TGTGCCAGCAGCCCTCACCCACGACAGGGGAGGTTCGCTGAAGCTTTCTTT.

This clonotype was seen a handful of times. The V call is TRBV2, the J call TRBJ1-6; D is possibly TRBD1 (6 bases). CDR1 and CDR2 from the germline V gene are SNHLY and FYNNEI. The CDR3 consists of 16 residues. V was shortened by 5 bases and J by 7 bases, with 18 bases between the two germline ends. CDR3 DNA: TGTGCCAGCAGTTACTTTCTGGGGGCCGACAATTCACCCCTCCACTTT. Its protein is CASSYFLGADNSPLHF.

This clonotype was detected many times. The chain employs TRBV9 and TRBJ2-5, with 10 bases matching TRBD1. The V and J ends lost 0 bases and 4 bases, in that order; junction bases with no gene match: 9. CDR3 size: 17 residues. Germline V gene lookup returns CDR1 SGDLS and CDR2 YYNGEE. The CDR3 spells CASSVGEDRGRGETQYF. The CDR3 DNA follows: TGTGCCAGCAGCGTAGGTGAAGACAGGGGGCGCGGAGAGACCCAGTACTTC.

In its sample, this clonotype was seen a few times. The rearrangement uses TRBV7-2 and TRBJ2-2, with TRBD1 matching 7 bases. The CDR3 covers 16 residues. The germline gives CDR1 SGHTA, CDR2 FQGNSA. Losses at the gene ends were 1 base for V and 5 bases for J; bases not matched to a gene: 7. CDR3 DNA: TGTGCCAGCAGCTTAGATCGGAGACAGGGAACCGGGGAGCTGTTTTTT. This sequence encodes CASSLDRRQGTGELFF.

The chain is built from TRBV10-3 and TRBJ2-5, with a tentative D call TRBD1 (5 bases). This CDR3 has 13 amino acids. V gave up 7 bases and J gave up 9 bases, with 18 bases separating them. CDR1 and CDR2 from the germline V gene are ENHRY and SYGVKD. CDR3 in DNA: TGTGCCATCACCACAGGCCCGGATCAGCCCCAGTACTTC. This encodes CAITTGPDQPQYF.

Regarding this clonotype: At one of its ends the junction is not consistent with the germline gene, which may arise from a read error. V and J are TRBV12-3 or TRBV12-4 and TRBJ1-1; no clear D. CDR3 length: 14 residues. CDR3 amino acids: CASNQTSLNTEASF. The CDR3 DNA reads as TGTGCCAGCAATCAGACAAGTCTGAACACTGAAGCTTCCTTT.

Here the CDR3 reads CASSLNAQGGGELFF. DNA of the CDR3: TGTGCCAGCAGCTTAAATGCTCAGGGCGGCGGGGAGCTGTTTTTT. V usage is TRBV7-3 and J usage is TRBJ2-2; the D gene is possibly TRBD1 (5 bases). Germline V lookup: CDR1 SGHTA, CDR2 FQGTGA. Trimming stripped 1 base from V and 7 bases from J, with 13 bases between. The CDR3 covers 15 residues.

This clonotype was detected many times. The genes are TRBV2 and TRBJ2-2; TRBD1 matches at 9 bases. This CDR3 is built from 15 residues. The ends lost 6 bases at V and 4 bases at J; junction bases unmatched: 6. Germline loops: CDR1 SNHLY, CDR2 FYNNEI. The CDR3 here is CASSPGQGPTGELFF. CDR3 sequence (DNA): TGTGCCAGCAGCCCAGGACAGGGGCCCACCGGGGAGCTGTTTTTT.

J is TRBJ1-2 and V is TRBV10-2; D gene unclear. Germline values: CDR1 WSHSY, CDR2 SAAADI. The CDR3 consists of 13 residues. V was pared by 0 bases and J by 4 bases, with 6 bases between. In DNA form, the CDR3 reads TGCGCCAGCAGTGAGTCCACATTCTATGGCTACACCTTC. Translated: CASSESTFYGYTF.

Concerning this clonotype itself: A much larger clone lies one base from this, so it may be a read error. The chain uses TRBV7-2 and TRBJ2-5; D might be TRBD1 (5 bases). The CDR3 covers 13 residues. Germline CDR1 and CDR2: SGHTA and FQGNSA. CDR3 coding DNA: TGTGCCAGCAGCCGCGACAAGACAGCCCGGGCGTTCTTC. It specifies CASSRDKTARAFF.

The CDR3 bases are TGTGCCAGCAGTGTGGGGACAGGGGAGGAGAACACCATATATTTT. Protein: CASSVGTGEENTIYF. The V gene is TRBV2, the J gene TRBJ1-3, with 10 bases lining up with TRBD1. V shed 4 bases and J 7 bases; nucleotides not matched to a gene: 7. Germline CDR1 reads SNHLY; CDR2 reads FYNNEI. The CDR3 is 15 residues long.